The 7 T cell receptor beta chains reported below all come from one sample, sequenced in a study of T cell responses to AZD1222 COVID-19 vaccine. The assay was immunoSEQ multiplex PCR, and TCRdb's table has in-frame clones only and misses some. The sample records approximately 150,000 clones, 70% to 90% being singletons. Sequences were derived from peripheral blood, sampled 28 days after the second dose of the MenACWY control vaccine. The source is an adult who received the MenACWY meningococcal vaccine as a control.

This clone was observed a single time. V usage is TRBV29-1 and J usage is TRBJ2-1; TRBD2 aligns across 9 bases. The CDR3 consists of 15 residues. With V trimmed by 3 bases and J by 11 bases, 14 bases remained unmatched. Germline V gene sequence: CDR1 SQVTM, CDR2 ANQGSEA. The DNA for the CDR3 is TGCAGCGTTGACTGGCGGGAGGGCCCGCTTGGGAAGCAGTTCTTC. Encoded protein: CSVDWREGPLGKQFF.

V and J are TRBV6-5 and TRBJ2-7; 9 bases are shared with TRBD1. The germline V gene has CDR1 MNHEY and CDR2 SVGAGI. The CDR3 totals 16 residues. J gave up 7 bases and V 0 bases, and 10 bases lay outside the gene matches. CDR3 nucleotide sequence: TGTGCCAGCAGTTACTCGATGATACAGGGGGCGAAGGAGCAGTACTTC. Encoded protein: CASSYSMIQGAKEQYF.

The chain uses TRBV19 and TRBJ1-5; 7 positions match TRBD1. Germline V gene sequence: CDR1 LNHDA, CDR2 SQIVND (reference sequence). The V gene end was trimmed by 2 bases and the J gene end by 5 bases; junction bases not matched to a gene: 6. The CDR3 consists of 15 residues. In DNA form, the CDR3 reads TGTGCCAGTAGTATAAGGAGGGGGCAGGATCAGCCCCAGCATTTT. This encodes CASSIRRGQDQPQHF.

The genes are TRBV2 and TRBJ2-7; unclear D gene. V was pared by 4 bases and J by 3 bases, with 10 bases between. Germline V lookup: CDR1 SNHLY, CDR2 FYNNEI. This CDR3 is built from 13 residues. The CDR3 loop reads CASSVLQGYEQYF. The CDR3 nucleotides are TGTGCCAGCAGTGTGCTACAAGGCTACGAGCAGTACTTC.

The chain employs TRBV7-2 and TRBJ2-1; perhaps TRBD2 as D (5 bases). V lost 3 bases to trimming and J lost 7 bases, with 16 bases between them. CDR3 length equals 15 residues. CDR1 is SGHTA and CDR2 is FQGNSA in the germline V gene. The CDR3 here is CASSFRTDLRNEQFF. CDR3 bases: TGTGCCAGCAGCTTTCGGACTGACCTCAGGAATGAGCAGTTCTTC.

The table lists this clone with a few counts. This rearrangement joins TRBV9 to TRBJ2-2, with D hard to call. This CDR3 comprises 13 residues. Germline CDR1 reads SGDLS; CDR2 reads YYNGEE. Between the trimmed V and J ends, which lost 0 bases and 6 bases, there was a span of 6 bases. The CDR3 sequence: CASSVGGSGELFF. The CDR3, as DNA: TGTGCCAGCAGCGTAGGAGGTTCCGGGGAGCTGTTTTTT.

The CDR3 coding sequence is TGTGCCAGCAGCTTAAATTATGGGAATGGCTACACCTTC. Translation: CASSLNYGNGYTF. The chain recombines TRBV7-2 with TRBJ1-2, with D uncertain. Per germline, CDR1 SGHTA and CDR2 FQGNSA. The CDR3 totals 13 residues. V shed 2 bases and J shed 6 bases, with 10 bases lying between them.